One and the same sample provided the 30 T cell receptor beta chains below, sequenced in a study of blood T cells in healthy people across ages. Using a J-beta primer mix together with a sample-barcoded 5' primer, a second PCR was run for roughly 6 to 11 cycles. Each CDR3 protein is one row after TCRdb ran MiXCR on the 5' RACE reads. The data contain approximately 600,000 distinct CDR3 sequences, 58% of them singletons. The sequencing sample was made of blood. The receptors here all came from a man in his sixties in good health.

This clonotype was observed a few times. The rearrangement joins TRBV11-2 to TRBJ2-3; a weak D match, TRBD1 (6 bases). Trimming stripped 2 bases from V and 4 bases from J, with 13 bases between. The germline gives CDR1 SGHAT, CDR2 FQNNGV. The CDR3 covers 15 residues. The CDR3 reads CASSLYPQGPDTQYF. For the CDR3, the DNA is TGTGCCAGCAGCTTATACCCACAGGGACCAGATACGCAGTATTTT.

The chain employs TRBV12-3 or TRBV12-4 and TRBJ1-5; TRBD1 matches 9 bases. Trimming at V came to 4 bases and at J to 4 bases, leaving 8 bases not matched to a gene. CDR3 size: 16 residues. The CDR3 coding sequence is TGTGCCAGCAGTTCCCCGGCGGGACAGGGTAATCAGCCCCAGCATTTT. Encoded protein: CASSSPAGQGNQPQHF.

The rearrangement joins TRBV12-3 or TRBV12-4 to TRBJ2-5, with 10 bases that match TRBD1. V was clipped by 6 bases and J by 4 bases; unmatched bases: 8. CDR3 length: 15 residues. The CDR3 protein is CASSSTGGRRETQYF. CDR3 DNA: TGTGCCAGCAGCTCGACAGGGGGCAGGCGAGAGACCCAGTACTTC.

The rearrangement links TRBV12-3 or TRBV12-4 to TRBJ1-5; TRBD1 is a possible D gene (5 bases). V was clipped by 1 base and J by 6 bases, with 13 bases between them. There are 15 residues in the CDR3. CDR3 loop: CASSLGGSVAQPQHF. CDR3 nucleotide sequence: TGTGCCAGCAGTTTAGGGGGGTCTGTTGCTCAGCCCCAGCATTTT.

A few counts support this clonotype. The V call is TRBV29-1, the J call TRBJ1-1; D is uncertain. Germline lookup yields CDR1 SQVTM and CDR2 ANQGSEA. The V gene lost 7 bases and the J gene lost 0 bases, with 9 bases spanning the gap. This CDR3 is built from 12 residues. The CDR3 coding sequence is TGCAGCGGGGAACATGTGAACACTGAAGCTTTCTTT. Translating gives CSGEHVNTEAFF.

The chain is built from TRBV5-1 and TRBJ1-1, with 9 bases aligning to TRBD1. The junction had 10 bases not matched to a gene; V was cut back by 5 bases and J by 8 bases. Germline V gene data show CDR1 as SGHRS and CDR2 as YFSETQ. The CDR3 totals 14 residues. The CDR3 DNA is TGCGCCAGCAGGGAGACAGGGGGAGAAGGGGAAGCTTTCTTT. This sequence encodes CASRETGGEGEAFF.

This chain links TRBV7-7 with TRBJ2-5; TRBD2 matches at 10 bases. The V gene's germline CDR1 is SSHAT and CDR2 FNYEAQ (reference sequence). The V and J ends lost 5 bases and 5 bases, in that order; junction bases with no gene match: 17. There are 18 residues in the CDR3. CDR3 nucleotide sequence: TGTGCCAGCAGCCCGAGTTACCCCCCTAGCGGGGGCTGGGAGACCCAGTACTTC. This sequence encodes CASSPSYPPSGGWETQYF.

The genes are TRBV12-3 or TRBV12-4 and TRBJ1-1, with 8 bases fitting TRBD1. With 6 bases clipped from V and 0 bases from J, the junction kept 6 bases outside the gene matches. CDR3 size: 15 residues. DNA of the CDR3: TGTGCCAGCAGATCCGGGACAGGACTGAACACTGAAGCTTTCTTT. It is translated as CASRSGTGLNTEAFF.

This chain connects TRBV3-1 to TRBJ1-5; no clear D gene. This CDR3 is built from 15 residues. Trimming shortened V by 1 base and J by 0 bases, and 7 bases separated the two germline ends. CDR1 LGHDT and CDR2 YNNKEL come from the germline V gene (reference sequence). The chain's CDR3 is CASSQGTYSNQPQHF. CDR3 nucleotide sequence: TGTGCCAGCAGCCAAGGGACCTATAGCAATCAGCCCCAGCATTTT.

This clonotype was seen a handful of times. The J gene is TRBJ2-1, the V gene TRBV5-1; 15 positions match TRBD2. V was clipped by 4 bases and J by 14 bases; unmatched bases: 13. CDR3 length equals 16 residues. The germline CDR1 and CDR2 sequences are SGHRS and YFSETQ. The CDR3 DNA is TGCGCCAGCAGCCCTACGGGACTAGCGGGGGGTGTGGGCAAGTTCTTC. Its protein product is CASSPTGLAGGVGKFF.

The chain uses TRBV4-2 and TRBJ2-7, with 8 bases matching TRBD1. J gave up 3 bases and V 5 bases, and 24 bases lay outside the gene matches. The CDR3 sequence is 20 residues long. The germline CDR1 and CDR2 sequences are LGHNA and YNFKEQ. CDR3 DNA: TGTGCCAGCAGCACAGGGGAGTTTCCAGGGGGACGCAGGGGGCACTACGAGCAGTACTTC. Residues: CASSTGEFPGGRRGHYEQYF.

The rearrangement uses TRBV7-9 and TRBJ1-4, with D perhaps matching TRBD1 (6 bases). The V end lost 7 bases, the J end lost 7 bases, and 13 bases lay between the germline ends. CDR3 size: 13 residues. Per the germline V gene, CDR1 is SEHNR and CDR2 is FQNEAQ (reference sequence). Here the CDR3 reads CASTTAGVEKLFF. The CDR3 bases are TGTGCCAGCACCACAGCAGGGGTTGAAAAACTGTTTTTT.

Details on this clonotype: One end of the junction is discordant with germline, which a read error may explain. The chain's CDR3 is CTSSLERGGPRTQYF. DNA of the CDR3: TGTACCAGCAGCTTAGAAAGGGGGGGGCCCCGGACCCAGTACTTC. The rearrangement links TRBV11-2 to TRBJ2-5; TRBD2 might be the D (7 bases). CDR3 size: 15 residues. Germline CDR1 reads SGHAT; CDR2 reads FQNNGV.

There are a few counts of this clonotype. The V and J genes are TRBV27 and TRBJ1-1; D unresolved. CDR1 MNHEY and CDR2 SMNVEV come from the germline V gene (reference sequence). V shed 5 bases and J shed 7 bases, with 11 bases lying between them. The length of the CDR3 is 12 residues. The CDR3 region is CASSRPGGEAFF. As DNA, the CDR3 is TGTGCCAGCAGTCGGCCCGGTGGTGAAGCTTTCTTT.

This clonotype was found a few times. This chain links TRBV20-1 with TRBJ2-7; D may be TRBD1 (6 bases). Per the germline V gene, CDR1 is DFQATT and CDR2 is SNEGSKA (reference sequence). The germline V and J ends were trimmed by 2 bases and 0 bases, with 8 bases remaining between them. The CDR3 length is 13 residues. The DNA of the CDR3 is TGCAGTGCTAGAAGGGACATCTCCTACGAGCAGTACTTC. This codes for CSARRDISYEQYF.

The rearrangement joins TRBV29-1 to TRBJ2-1; D is possibly TRBD1 (6 bases). Germline CDR1 and CDR2: SQVTM and ANQGSEA. Trimming cost V 3 bases and J 7 bases, with 19 bases left between them. The CDR3 extends over 15 amino acids. CDR3 in amino acids: CSVDLLTGIPNEQFF. The CDR3 coding sequence is TGCAGCGTTGACTTATTAACAGGGATCCCGAATGAGCAGTTCTTC.

The chain joins TRBV2 to TRBJ2-5; 7 positions match TRBD2. The CDR3 totals 13 residues. After removal of 7 bases from V and 5 bases from J, the junction contained 7 bases not matched to a gene. From germline, CDR1 is SNHLY and CDR2 FYNNEI. CDR3 residues: CASTLTGGETQYF. As DNA, the CDR3 is TGTGCCAGCACCCTTACCGGGGGGGAGACCCAGTACTTC.

The chain uses TRBV12-3 or TRBV12-4 and TRBJ2-5, with TRBD1 identical over 10 bases. The end of the DNA is better explained by TRBJ2-7, so the J call may be wrong. This CDR3 contains 14 residues. The CDR3: CASSHRDRGGEQYF. CDR3 sequence (DNA): TGTGCCAGCAGTCACCGGGACAGGGGAGGCGAGCAGTACTTC.

The chain carries TRBV11-2 and TRBJ2-4; either TRBD1 or TRBD2 may supply D (5 bases each). CDR3 length equals 11 residues. V dropped 5 bases and J dropped 11 bases, with 10 bases sitting between them. Germline CDR1 is SGHAT and CDR2 is FQNNGV. CDR3 region: CASSARDLQYF. As DNA, the CDR3 is TGTGCCAGCAGCGCAAGGGACCTTCAGTACTTC. The full variable domain, in which reference TRBV11-2 and TRBJ2-4 provide the parts outside the CDR3, is EAGVAQSPRYKIIEKRQSVAFWCNPISGHATLYWYQQILGQGPKLLIQFQNNGVVDDSQLPKDRFSAERLKGVDSTLKIQPAKLEDSAVYLCASSARDLQYFGAGTRLSVL.

This sequence joins TRBV20-1 and TRBJ1-5; TRBD1 is a possible D gene (5 bases). The CDR3 totals 14 residues. V lost 3 bases and J lost 0, with 9 bases in between. CDR1 is DFQATT and CDR2 is SNEGSKA in the germline V gene (reference sequence). In DNA, the CDR3 is TGCAGTGCTAGGGGGGATTATAGCAATCAGCCCCAGCATTTT. The encoded protein is CSARGDYSNQPQHF.

The CDR3 DNA reads TGTGCCAGCAACTCTAAAGGGGAGACCCAGTACTTC. As protein: CASNSKGETQYF. The chain has TRBV6-6 and TRBJ2-5; D remains unclear. Trimming took 7 bases from V and 5 from J, leaving 11 bases between them. In germline, CDR1 is MNHNY, CDR2 SVGAGI (reference sequence). CDR3 length equals 12 residues.

The chain recombines TRBV3-1 with TRBJ2-3; 8 bases are shared with TRBD2. V lost 1 base and J lost 1; bases outside the gene matches: 1. The CDR3 is 15 amino acids. Germline CDR1 is LGHDT and CDR2 is YNNKEL (reference sequence). The CDR3 bases are TGTGCCAGCAGCCAAGGCGGGGGGCGCACAGATACGCAGTATTTT. Its translation is CASSQGGGRTDTQYF.

This clonotype showed up just once. The chain uses TRBV7-2 and TRBJ2-4, with 7 bases lining up with TRBD2. The CDR3 has 15 residues. With V trimmed by 0 bases and J by 5 bases, 4 bases remained unmatched. From germline, CDR1 is SGHTA and CDR2 FQGNSA. CDR3 amino acids: CASSLAVTSENIQYF. CDR3 nucleotides: TGTGCCAGCAGCTTAGCAGTCACTAGCGAAAACATTCAGTACTTC.

In its sample, this clonotype was seen a few times. The CDR3 here is CASSLSHEVAGGETQYF. In DNA, the CDR3 is TGTGCCAGCAGTTTATCCCATGAGGTAGCGGGGGGAGAGACCCAGTACTTC. This rearrangement joins TRBV28 to TRBJ2-5; 10 nucleotides agree with TRBD2. The CDR3 length is 17 residues. Germline lookup yields CDR1 MDHEN and CDR2 SYDVKM. V was clipped by 1 base and J by 4 bases; unmatched bases: 9. Full variable domain (remainder filled in from reference TRBV28 and TRBJ2-5): DVKVTQSSRYLVKRTGEKVFLECVQDMDHENMFWYRQDPGLGLRLIYFSYDVKMKEKGDIPEGYSVSREKKERFSLILESASTNQTSMYLCASSLSHEVAGGETQYFGPGTRLLVL.

The chain has TRBV12-3 or TRBV12-4 and TRBJ1-4; the D gene is possibly TRBD1 (5 bases). The CDR3 sequence is 15 residues long. Trimming took off 5 bases at V and 7 bases at J, with 17 bases between the two ends. CDR3 region: CASSPPGLASEKLFF. In DNA, the CDR3 is TGTGCCAGCAGTCCACCGGGACTAGCGAGTGAAAAACTGTTTTTT.

Only a few counts were recorded for this clonotype. The V and J genes are TRBV27 and TRBJ2-7, with 9 positions matching TRBD1. Germline trimming cut 6 bases from V and 4 bases from J; bases unmatched to any gene: 7. CDR3 length: 14 residues. CDR1 is MNHEY and CDR2 is SMNVEV in the germline V gene (reference sequence). The CDR3 sequence is CASSYDRGGYEQYF. The CDR3 DNA reads as TGTGCCAGCAGCTACGACAGGGGGGGGTACGAGCAGTACTTC.

The V gene is TRBV18, the J gene TRBJ1-2, with TRBD1 matching over 7 bases. Germline V CDR1 and CDR2: KGHSH, LQKENI. The V and J ends lost 3 bases and 8 bases, in that order; junction bases with no gene match: 9. This CDR3 has 14 residues. For the CDR3, the DNA is TGTGCCAGCTCACCTGAAGACAGGGCGCCAGGCTACACCTTC. It specifies CASSPEDRAPGYTF.

J is TRBJ2-5 and V is TRBV5-1; D is unresolved. Germline values: CDR1 SGHRS, CDR2 YFSETQ. Trimming cost V 0 bases and J 5 bases, with 8 bases left between them. The CDR3 is 13 residues long. CDR3 nucleotide sequence: TGCGCCAGCAGCTTGGATGGTTTCGAGACCCAGTACTTC. Residues: CASSLDGFETQYF.

V and J are TRBV29-1 and TRBJ1-1; a possible D gene is TRBD1 (5 bases). The ends were cut back, 6 bases at V and 7 bases at J, with 15 bases in the middle. CDR3 length equals 12 residues. Germline V gene lookup returns CDR1 SQVTM and CDR2 ANQGSEA. The CDR3, as DNA: TGCAGCGTAAGGGGTAATCAGGGTGAAGCTTTCTTT. Translated, it gives CSVRGNQGEAFF.

This clonotype was seen only a few times. CDR3 bases: TGCGCCAGCAGCCAGAGAGCGGGGGGCCGGTACAATGAGCAGTTCTTC. It encodes CASSQRAGGRYNEQFF. The V gene is TRBV4-1, the J gene TRBJ2-1; 9 nucleotides agree with TRBD2. Germline V CDR1 and CDR2: MGHRA, YSYEKL. V shed 3 bases, J shed 4 bases, and the junction held 7 bases outside the gene matches. CDR3 length: 16 residues.